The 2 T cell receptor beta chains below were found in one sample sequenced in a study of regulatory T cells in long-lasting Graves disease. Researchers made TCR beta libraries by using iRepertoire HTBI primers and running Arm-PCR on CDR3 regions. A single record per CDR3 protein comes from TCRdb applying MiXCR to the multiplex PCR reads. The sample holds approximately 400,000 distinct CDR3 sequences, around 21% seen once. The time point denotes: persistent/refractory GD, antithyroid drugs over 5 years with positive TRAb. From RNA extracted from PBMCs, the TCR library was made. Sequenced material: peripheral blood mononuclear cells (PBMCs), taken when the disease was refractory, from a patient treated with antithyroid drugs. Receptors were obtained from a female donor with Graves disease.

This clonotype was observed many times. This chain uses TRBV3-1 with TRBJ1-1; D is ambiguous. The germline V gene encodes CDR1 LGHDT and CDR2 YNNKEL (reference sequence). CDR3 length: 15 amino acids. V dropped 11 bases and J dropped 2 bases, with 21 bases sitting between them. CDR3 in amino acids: CASKSQAGINTEAFF. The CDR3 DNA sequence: TGTGCCTCCAAATCCCAAGCGGGGATAAACACTGAAGCTTTCTTT.

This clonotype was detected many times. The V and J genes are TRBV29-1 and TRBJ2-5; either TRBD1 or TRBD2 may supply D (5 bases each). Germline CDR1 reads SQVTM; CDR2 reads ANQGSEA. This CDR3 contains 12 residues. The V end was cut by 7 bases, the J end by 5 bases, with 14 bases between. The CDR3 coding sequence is TGCAGCGCGACAGAGGGAGTGGAGACCCAGTACTTC. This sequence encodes CSATEGVETQYF.